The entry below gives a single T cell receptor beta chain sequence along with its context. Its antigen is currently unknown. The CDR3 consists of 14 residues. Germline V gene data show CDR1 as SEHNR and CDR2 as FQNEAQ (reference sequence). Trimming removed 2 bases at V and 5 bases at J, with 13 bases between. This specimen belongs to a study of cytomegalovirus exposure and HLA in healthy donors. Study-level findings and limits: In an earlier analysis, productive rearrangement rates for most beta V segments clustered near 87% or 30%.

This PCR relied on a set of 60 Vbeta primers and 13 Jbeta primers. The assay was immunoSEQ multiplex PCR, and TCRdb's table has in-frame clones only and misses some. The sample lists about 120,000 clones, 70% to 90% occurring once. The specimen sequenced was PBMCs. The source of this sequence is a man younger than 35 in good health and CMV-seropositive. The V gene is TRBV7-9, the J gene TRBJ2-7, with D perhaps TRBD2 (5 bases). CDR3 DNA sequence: TGTGCCAGCAGCTTAACCGGGATGGGCCACGAGCAGTACTTC. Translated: CASSLTGMGHEQYF.